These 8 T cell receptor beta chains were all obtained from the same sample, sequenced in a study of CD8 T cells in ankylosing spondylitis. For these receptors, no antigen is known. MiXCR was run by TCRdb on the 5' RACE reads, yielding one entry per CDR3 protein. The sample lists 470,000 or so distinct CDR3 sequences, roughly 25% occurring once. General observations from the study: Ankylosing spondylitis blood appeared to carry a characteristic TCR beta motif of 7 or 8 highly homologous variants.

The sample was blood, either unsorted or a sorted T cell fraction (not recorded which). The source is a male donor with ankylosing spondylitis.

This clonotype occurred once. CDR3 sequence (DNA): TGTGCCAGCAGCTTAGCTAGCGGGTACTACAATGAGCAGTTCTTC. It encodes CASSLASGYYNEQFF. The chain carries TRBV11-2 and TRBJ2-1, with 8 bases fitting TRBD2. V shed 1 base, J shed 3 bases, and the junction held 2 bases outside the gene matches. This CDR3 region has 15 residues. The germline V gene encodes CDR1 SGHAT and CDR2 FQNNGV.

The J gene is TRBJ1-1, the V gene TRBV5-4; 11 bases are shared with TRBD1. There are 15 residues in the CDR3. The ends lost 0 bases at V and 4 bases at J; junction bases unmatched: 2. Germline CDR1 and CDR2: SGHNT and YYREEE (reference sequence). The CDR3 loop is CASSLAGTGGTEAFF. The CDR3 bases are TGTGCCAGCAGCTTGGCTGGGACAGGGGGCACTGAAGCTTTCTTT.

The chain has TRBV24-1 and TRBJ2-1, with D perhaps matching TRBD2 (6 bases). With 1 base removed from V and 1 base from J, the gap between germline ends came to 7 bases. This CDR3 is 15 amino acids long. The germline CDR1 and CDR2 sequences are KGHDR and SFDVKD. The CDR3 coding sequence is TGTGCCACCAGTGATTTTGCGGGATCCTACAATGAGCAGTTCTTC. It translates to CATSDFAGSYNEQFF.

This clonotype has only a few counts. The CDR3 nucleotides are TGTGCCAGCAGCTTACTAAAGGGGCGCGGCTATGGCTACACCTTC. This sequence encodes CASSLLKGRGYGYTF. The J gene is TRBJ1-2, the V gene TRBV7-2; the D gene is possibly TRBD1 (5 bases). The V and J ends lost 2 bases and 4 bases respectively, with 14 bases between them. Germline V gene data show CDR1 as SGHTA and CDR2 as FQGNSA. The CDR3 consists of 15 residues.

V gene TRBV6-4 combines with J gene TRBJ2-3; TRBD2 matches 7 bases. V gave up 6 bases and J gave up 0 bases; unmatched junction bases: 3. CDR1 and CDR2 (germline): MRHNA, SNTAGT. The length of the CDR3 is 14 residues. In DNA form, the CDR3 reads TGTGCCAGCAGGACTAGCCCTAGCACAGATACGCAGTATTTT. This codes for CASRTSPSTDTQYF.

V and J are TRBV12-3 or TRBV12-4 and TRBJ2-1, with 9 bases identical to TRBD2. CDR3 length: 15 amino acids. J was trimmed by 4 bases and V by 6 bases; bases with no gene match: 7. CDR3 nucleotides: TGTGCCAGCAGCACTCCGACTAGCGGATACAATGAGCAGTTCTTC. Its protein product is CASSTPTSGYNEQFF.

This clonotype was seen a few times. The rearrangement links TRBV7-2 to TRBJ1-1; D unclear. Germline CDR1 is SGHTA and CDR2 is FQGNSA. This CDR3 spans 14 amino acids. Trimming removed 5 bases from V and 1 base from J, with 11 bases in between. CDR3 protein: CASSALTENTEAFF. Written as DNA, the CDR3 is TGTGCCAGCAGCGCCTTGACTGAGAACACTGAAGCTTTCTTT.

This CDR3 is CASSQGRRSTNEQFF. CDR3 DNA sequence: TGCGCCAGCAGCCAAGGACGCCGGTCTACCAATGAGCAGTTCTTC. The rearrangement links TRBV5-1 to TRBJ2-1; no definite D call. CDR1 and CDR2 (germline): SGHRS, YFSETQ. This CDR3 is 15 amino acids long. The V gene lost 4 bases and the J gene lost 6 bases, with 17 bases spanning the gap.